The 7 T cell receptor beta chains reported below all come from one sample, sequenced in a study of blood T cell repertoires in COVID-19. Clones were sequenced by immunoSEQ multiplex PCR, and TCRdb holds only the in-frame ones, with some missing. This repertoire shows some 120,000 clones, 70% to 80% found once; its top ten account for 6.5% to 9%. The sequencing input was peripheral blood. Receptors were obtained from a human donor in a cohort sampled during active COVID-19.

This clone has only one observation. The genes are TRBV7-8 and TRBJ1-4; unclear D gene. V was clipped by 5 bases and J by 2 bases, with 9 bases between them. The length of the CDR3 is 14 residues. The V gene's germline CDR1 is SGHVS and CDR2 FQNEAQ. CDR3 region: CASSLRRTNEKLFF. The CDR3 DNA reads as TGTGCCAGCAGCCTGCGGAGGACTAATGAAAAACTGTTTTTT.

V and J are TRBV5-1 and TRBJ1-1; D uncertain. Trimming shortened V by 4 bases and J by 4 bases, and 14 bases separated the two germline ends. The CDR3 sequence is 14 residues long. In germline, CDR1 is SGHRS, CDR2 YFSETQ. CDR3 sequence (DNA): TGCGCCAGCAGCCCGGTAACGAGTAGCACTGAAGCTTTCTTT. This translates into CASSPVTSSTEAFF.

This clone appeared a few times. The chain links TRBV18 to TRBJ1-1, with 7 bases identical to TRBD1. Trimming removed 1 base from V and 4 bases from J; junction bases left unmatched: 6. This CDR3 is built from 15 residues. CDR1 and CDR2 (germline): KGHSH, LQKENI. The DNA for the CDR3 is TGTGCCAGCTCACCACGACAGGGAGAGGGCACTGAAGCTTTCTTT. It is translated as CASSPRQGEGTEAFF.

The V gene is TRBV6-1, the J gene TRBJ1-5, with TRBD1 matching over 7 bases. Germline assignment: CDR1 MNHNS and CDR2 SASEGT. The CDR3 consists of 15 residues. Trimming took 3 bases from V and 3 from J; bases not matched to a gene: 5. The CDR3 DNA reads as TGTGCCAGCAGTGAGGTCGGGACAGTCAATCAGCCCCAGCATTTT. It is translated as CASSEVGTVNQPQHF.

The chain combines TRBV7-2 with TRBJ1-6; unclear D gene. Per the germline V gene, CDR1 is SGHTA and CDR2 is FQGNSA. The length of the CDR3 is 16 residues. Trimming took off 3 bases at V and 7 bases at J, with 16 bases between the two ends. As DNA, the CDR3 is TGTGCCAGCAGCTTCCACACAGCGGACGGAAATTCACCCCTCCACTTT. Its translation is CASSFHTADGNSPLHF.

The chain couples TRBV10-2 to TRBJ2-7, with 14 bases identical to TRBD2. CDR1 WSHSY and CDR2 SAAADI come from the germline V gene. The CDR3 contains 19 residues. Unmatched junction bases numbered 15, after V lost 8 bases and J lost 0 bases. The DNA for the CDR3 is TGCGCCAGCGATCACAGGGGACTAGCGGGAGAGGGTGGCTCCTACGAGCAGTACTTC. Translating gives CASDHRGLAGEGGSYEQYF.

V gene TRBV7-2 combines with J gene TRBJ2-7; D is perhaps TRBD2 (5 bases). CDR1 is SGHTA and CDR2 is FQGNSA in the germline V gene. V was pared by 0 bases and J by 7 bases, with 10 bases between. There are 13 residues in the CDR3. Written as DNA, the CDR3 is TGTGCCAGCAGCTTAGCCAGGCTAGCTGAGCAGTACTTC. Its protein is CASSLARLAEQYF.